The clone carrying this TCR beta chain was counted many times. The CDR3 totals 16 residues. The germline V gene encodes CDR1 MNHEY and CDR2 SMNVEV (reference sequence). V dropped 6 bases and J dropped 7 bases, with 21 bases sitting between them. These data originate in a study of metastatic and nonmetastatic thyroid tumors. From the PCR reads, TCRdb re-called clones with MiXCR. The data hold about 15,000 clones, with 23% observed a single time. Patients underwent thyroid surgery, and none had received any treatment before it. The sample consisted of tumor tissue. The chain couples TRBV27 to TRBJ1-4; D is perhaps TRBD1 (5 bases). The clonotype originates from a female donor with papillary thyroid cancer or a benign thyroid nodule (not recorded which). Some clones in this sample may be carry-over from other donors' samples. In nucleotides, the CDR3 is TGTGCCAGCAGCTCTCTTCAGGGAGGGGTAGGTGAAAAACTGTTTTTT. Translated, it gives CASSSLQGGVGEKLFF.